This entry features one T cell receptor beta chain sequence. Antigen unknown. This specimen belongs to a study of PD-1 blockade in classical Hodgkin lymphoma. Study results and limitations: Reports indicated that newly diagnosed patients had lower baseline TCR diversity than healthy donors did. It was CD4+ TCR diversity, not CD8+, that rose significantly by C4D1.

Trimming cost V 3 bases and J 5 bases; bases outside gene matches: 6. Per germline, CDR1 ENHRY and CDR2 SYGVKD. There are 14 residues in the CDR3. Measured with immunoSEQ multiplex PCR; TCRdb has only the in-frame clones, and not every one. The sample lists 6,000 to 8,000 clones; roughly 86% were seen once. Time point denoted: cycle 4 day 1 (C4D1), after 6 weeks of nivolumab. All patients relapsed after autologous stem cell transplantation, and brentuximab vedotin exposure varied. CD4+ T cells were purified from thawed PBMCs by magnetic negative selection. V usage is TRBV10-3 and J usage is TRBJ2-7; TRBD2 matches at 8 bases. The source of this sequence is a human donor with classical Hodgkin lymphoma. The source was CD4+ T cells from blood, collected before the fourth cycle of nivolumab. The CDR3 DNA reads TGTGCCATCAGTGACTCCCGGGGGGGTGACGAGCAGTACTTC. Its translation is CAISDSRGGDEQYF.